These 16 T cell receptor beta chains share one sample of origin, sequenced in a study of Ad26.COV2.S vaccination and SARS-CoV-2 variants. This table comes from immunoSEQ multiplex PCR, and its TCRdb copy is limited to in-frame clones, with some not included. The sample holds 300,000 to 350,000 clones, around 89% seen once. Treatment defined: around 19 received Ad26.COV2.S at low or high dose, single or two shots; about five received placebo; per-sample allocation not given. Material that was analyzed had been drawn on day 63 after the first vaccine or placebo injection. This material consisted of peripheral blood, taken in a trial of Ad26.COV2.S vaccine versus placebo. Every receptor here comes from a person between 18 and 65 years old who received the Ad26.COV2.S COVID-19 vaccine or a placebo.

This CDR3 is CSGQGGELLTPRYGYTF. DNA for the CDR3: TGCAGCGGTCAGGGCGGGGAGCTTCTCACACCCCGCTATGGCTACACCTTC. The chain has TRBV29-1 and TRBJ1-2, with D maybe TRBD1 (5 bases). The CDR3 is made up of 17 amino acids. Germline CDR1 is SQVTM and CDR2 is ANQGSEA. The V gene lost 7 bases and the J gene lost 4 bases, with 28 bases spanning the gap.

The chain employs TRBV19 and TRBJ2-1; 8 bases agree with TRBD1. V trimming: 6 bases; J trimming: 9 bases; junction bases outside the gene matches: 10. CDR1 LNHDA and CDR2 SQIVND come from the germline V gene (reference sequence). The CDR3 has 14 residues. CDR3 residues: CASSTNRQGTEQFF. For the CDR3, the DNA is TGTGCCAGTAGCACAAACCGACAGGGGACTGAGCAGTTCTTC.

CDR3 residues: CASTRRQATNQPQHF. Here the CDR3 DNA reads TGTGCCAGCACTAGGAGACAGGCCACCAATCAGCCCCAGCATTTT. V and J are TRBV6-5 and TRBJ1-5; D possibly corresponds to TRBD1 (6 bases). Per the germline V gene, CDR1 is MNHEY and CDR2 is SVGAGI. Trimming left V 7 bases short and J 3 bases short, with 16 bases between. The CDR3 is 15 residues long.

This rearrangement joins TRBV7-9 to TRBJ1-1; perhaps TRBD1 as D (5 bases). CDR3 length: 13 amino acids. V was pared by 4 bases and J by 4 bases, with 10 bases between. The germline gives CDR1 SEHNR, CDR2 FQNEAQ (reference sequence). The CDR3 loop reads CASSSPGPTEAFF. The CDR3 coding sequence is TGTGCCAGCAGCTCCCCAGGGCCCACTGAAGCTTTCTTT.

Only one count was recorded for this clone. The CDR3 here is CASKRNRANYGYTF. In DNA, the CDR3 is TGTGCCAGCAAGCGAAACAGGGCTAACTATGGCTACACCTTC. This sequence joins TRBV5-5 and TRBJ1-2; a possible D gene is TRBD1 (6 bases). Germline lookup yields CDR1 SGHKS and CDR2 YYEKEE (reference sequence). The length of the CDR3 is 14 residues. Trimming took off 6 bases at V and 0 bases at J, with 12 bases between the two ends.

The J gene is TRBJ1-1, the V gene TRBV28, with TRBD1 as a possible D gene (5 bases). This CDR3 spans 12 amino acids. CDR1 is MDHEN and CDR2 is SYDVKM in the germline V gene. V lost 7 bases and J 8 bases, leaving 14 bases between the germline ends. The CDR3 coding sequence is TGTGCCAGCATTGGGGGGGTGGGAGAAGCTTTCTTT. It translates to CASIGGVGEAFF.

The rearrangement links TRBV6-2 or TRBV6-3 to TRBJ2-1, with 8 bases that match TRBD2. This CDR3 is built from 15 residues. Germline trimming cut 2 bases from V and 4 bases from J; bases unmatched to any gene: 4. The germline CDR1 and CDR2 sequences are MNHEY and SVGEGT. The CDR3 is CASSYAEREYNEQFF. The DNA of the CDR3 is TGTGCCAGCAGTTACGCCGAGCGGGAGTACAATGAGCAGTTCTTC.

The chain recombines TRBV11-3 with TRBJ2-7, with 7 bases lining up with TRBD2. From germline, CDR1 is SGHNT and CDR2 YENEEA. V shed 0 bases and J 1 base; nucleotides not matched to a gene: 3. This CDR3 has 15 residues. CDR3 DNA: TGTGCCAGCAGCTTAGAGAGCGGGGAATCCTACGAGCAGTACTTC. This gives the protein CASSLESGESYEQYF.

The chain recombines TRBV6-5 with TRBJ2-3, with 16 bases identical to TRBD2. The CDR3 totals 14 residues. With 10 bases clipped from V and 4 bases from J, the junction kept 2 bases outside the gene matches. In germline, CDR1 is MNHEY, CDR2 SVGAGI. The CDR3 DNA sequence: TGTGCCACCGGGACTAGCGGGGGGGCAGATACGCAGTATTTT. It yields the protein CATGTSGGADTQYF.

The rearrangement links TRBV6-6 to TRBJ2-7; no clear D gene. V was cut by 6 bases and J by 3 bases, with 6 bases left in between. Germline lookup yields CDR1 MNHNY and CDR2 SVGAGI (reference sequence). The CDR3 sequence is 11 residues long. In DNA, the CDR3 is TGTGCCAGCAGGCATAGCTACGAGCAGTACTTC. It translates to CASRHSYEQYF.

The chain is built from TRBV7-8 and TRBJ2-1; unclear D gene. Germline V lookup: CDR1 SGHVS, CDR2 FQNEAQ. Trimming took off 2 bases at V and 0 bases at J, with 5 bases between the two ends. The CDR3 runs to 14 residues. CDR3 residues: CASSLSGSYNEQFF. The CDR3 DNA is TGTGCCAGCAGCTTATCGGGCTCCTACAATGAGCAGTTCTTC.

The rearrangement joins TRBV6-5 to TRBJ1-2, with unresolved D. The germline V gene has CDR1 MNHEY and CDR2 SVGAGI. V lost 5 bases and J lost 3, with 10 bases in between. The CDR3 has 13 residues. CDR3 sequence (DNA): TGTGCCAGCAGTAAGAGGTGGTACTATGGCTACACCTTC. This sequence encodes CASSKRWYYGYTF.

This rearrangement joins TRBV25-1 to TRBJ1-2, with D perhaps TRBD1 (6 bases). The CDR3 is 13 residues long. V dropped 2 bases and J dropped 4 bases, with 8 bases sitting between them. The germline V gene encodes CDR1 MGHDK and CDR2 SYGVNS. The CDR3: CASSEPTGYGYTF. In nucleotides, the CDR3 is TGTGCCAGCAGTGAACCGACAGGCTATGGCTACACCTTC.

The chain employs TRBV6-2 or TRBV6-3 and TRBJ1-1; possibly TRBD1 for D (6 bases). There are 14 residues in the CDR3. Trimming stripped 4 bases from V and 7 bases from J, with 16 bases between. Germline CDR1 reads MNHEY; CDR2 reads SVGEGT. CDR3 loop: CASSSLDRAGEAFF. DNA of the CDR3: TGTGCCAGCAGTTCCCTGGACAGAGCCGGTGAAGCTTTCTTT.

The J gene is TRBJ2-3, the V gene TRBV7-9, with D possibly TRBD1 on 6 matching bases. Deletions cut 5 bases from V and 4 bases from J, with 16 bases between. Germline assignment: CDR1 SEHNR and CDR2 FQNEAQ (reference sequence). The CDR3 extends over 15 amino acids. DNA for the CDR3: TGTGCCAGCAGCCCCCCAGGGGATGGGGCAGATACGCAGTATTTT. Its protein is CASSPPGDGADTQYF. The full variable domain, with the rest looked up from reference TRBV7-9 and TRBJ2-3, is DTGVSQNPRHKITKRGQNVTFRCDPISEHNRLYWYRQTLGQGPEFLTYFQNEAQLEKSRLLSDRFSAERPKGSFSTLEIQRTEQGDSAMYLCASSPPGDGADTQYFGPGTRLTVL.

The chain joins TRBV27 to TRBJ1-2; D is unresolved. V gave up 3 bases and J gave up 5 bases, with 10 bases separating them. Germline V gene lookup returns CDR1 MNHEY and CDR2 SMNVEV (reference sequence). The CDR3 spans 13 residues. CDR3 bases: TGTGCCAGCAGTTTTGGCCAGCGATATGGCTACACCTTC. Translated: CASSFGQRYGYTF.